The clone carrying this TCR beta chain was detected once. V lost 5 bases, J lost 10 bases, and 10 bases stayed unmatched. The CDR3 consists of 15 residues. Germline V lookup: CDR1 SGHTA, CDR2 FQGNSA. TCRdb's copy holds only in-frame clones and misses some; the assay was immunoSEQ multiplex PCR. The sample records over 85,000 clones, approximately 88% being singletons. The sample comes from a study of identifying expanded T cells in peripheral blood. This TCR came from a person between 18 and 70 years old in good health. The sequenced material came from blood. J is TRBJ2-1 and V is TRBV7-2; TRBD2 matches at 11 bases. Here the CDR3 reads CASSPSGGTYREQFF. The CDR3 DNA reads TGTGCCAGCAGCCCTAGCGGGGGGACGTATCGGGAGCAGTTCTTC.